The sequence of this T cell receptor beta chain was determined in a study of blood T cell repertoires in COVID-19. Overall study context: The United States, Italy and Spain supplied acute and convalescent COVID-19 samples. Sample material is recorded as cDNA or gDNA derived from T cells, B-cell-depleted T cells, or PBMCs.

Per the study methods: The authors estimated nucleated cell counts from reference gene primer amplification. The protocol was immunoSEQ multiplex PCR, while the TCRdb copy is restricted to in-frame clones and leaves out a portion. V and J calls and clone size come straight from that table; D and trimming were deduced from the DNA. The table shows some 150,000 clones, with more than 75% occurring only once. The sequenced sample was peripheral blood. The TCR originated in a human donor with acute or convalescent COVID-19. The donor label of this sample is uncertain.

In DNA form, the CDR3 reads TGCGCCAGCAGCTCTGGACAGGGGGTGGGCTACACCTTC. Residues: CASSSGQGVGYTF. The rearrangement joins TRBV5-1 to TRBJ1-2, with 10 bases identical to TRBD1. Germline CDR1 and CDR2: SGHRS and YFSETQ. This CDR3 spans 13 amino acids. With V trimmed by 3 bases and J by 8 bases, 4 bases remained unmatched.